This T cell receptor beta chain was sequenced for a study of T cells after yellow fever vaccination. Findings and limits, study-wide: On day 0, almost all vaccine-responding clonotypes were undetectable in sorted memory subsets.

Germline V gene data show CDR1 as DFQATT and CDR2 as SNEGSKA (reference sequence). Between the trimmed V and J ends, which lost 0 bases and 1 base, there was a span of 15 bases. This CDR3 is 16 amino acids long. UMIs and a universal primer site were added when TCR cDNA was made by 5'RACE template switching. MiXCR, applied by TCRdb to the 5' RACE reads, yields one record per CDR3 protein. The sample has approximately 27,000 distinct CDR3 sequences; approximately 5% are singletons. This clonotype was picked up many times. The origin of this receptor is a man aged 25-45 years who received the YFV17D yellow fever vaccine. The V gene is TRBV20-1, the J gene TRBJ2-5; D unclear. The sample here was PBMCs, either bulk or a sorted T-cell subset (CD4+, CD8+, memory, or dextramer-sorted; not recorded which), taken 15 days after the yellow fever booster vaccination. The CDR3 nucleotides read TGCAGTGCTAGAGATCTCTCGAAGGGAATCCAAGAGACCCAGTACTTC. This sequence encodes CSARDLSKGIQETQYF.